These 19 T cell receptor beta chains came from one sample sequenced in a study of T-cell memory formation after mild COVID-19. TCRdb passed the 5' RACE reads through MiXCR, listing each CDR3 protein once. The sample has approximately 350,000 distinct CDR3 sequences; 13% to 15% are singletons. Material for sequencing was PBMCs or a T cell subset sorted from them (not recorded which). All receptors derive from a man aged 18 to 35 who had mild COVID-19 (a few samples of this study predate the infection). Cell type and time point are not known.

The chain recombines TRBV12-3 or TRBV12-4 with TRBJ2-3, with 7 nucleotides matching TRBD2. CDR3 size: 17 residues. With V trimmed by 5 bases and J by 0 bases, 11 bases remained unmatched. The CDR3 reads CASSVRLAGVSTDTQYF. In nucleotides, the CDR3 is TGTGCCAGCAGTGTCAGACTAGCAGGAGTGAGCACAGATACGCAGTATTTT.

This clonotype was counted a few times. The chain links TRBV5-1 to TRBJ2-7, with D perhaps TRBD1 or TRBD2 (6 bases each). The CDR3 has 13 residues. The V gene lost 1 base and the J gene lost 4 bases, with 9 bases spanning the gap. The germline gives CDR1 SGHRS, CDR2 YFSETQ. The DNA for the CDR3 is TGCGCCAGCAGCTTGAGGGGGGCTTACGAGCAGTACTTC. Translation gives CASSLRGAYEQYF.

The V gene is TRBV12-5, the J gene TRBJ2-5; weak D call: TRBD2 (7 bases). Germline CDR1 is LGHNT and CDR2 is FRNRAP. The CDR3 extends over 15 amino acids. V was clipped by 0 bases and J by 2 bases, with 10 bases between them. Written as DNA, the CDR3 is TGTGCTAGTGGTTTGGTGGGGGGGACACAAGAGACCCAGTACTTC. This gives the protein CASGLVGGTQETQYF.

In its sample, this clonotype was seen a few times. The V call is TRBV6-1, the J call TRBJ1-1; possibly TRBD1 for D (6 bases). V lost 6 bases, J lost 0 bases, and 14 bases lay in between. Germline V lookup: CDR1 MNHNS, CDR2 SASEGT. The CDR3 loop spans 15 amino acids. CDR3 residues: CASRIGGGVNTEAFF. CDR3 nucleotides: TGTGCCAGCAGGATCGGGGGGGGCGTGAACACTGAAGCTTTCTTT.

The chain has TRBV6-2 or TRBV6-3 and TRBJ1-2; 7 bases map to TRBD1. J gave up 5 bases and V 4 bases, and 7 bases lay outside the gene matches. CDR1 is MNHEY and CDR2 is SVGEGT in the germline V gene. CDR3 size: 14 residues. The CDR3 loop is CASSWPGQIYGYTF. CDR3 nucleotide sequence: TGTGCCAGCAGTTGGCCGGGACAGATTTATGGCTACACCTTC.

This clonotype was seen a few times. J is TRBJ1-1 and V is TRBV27; tentatively, D is TRBD1 (5 bases). CDR3 size: 15 residues. The germline CDR1 and CDR2 sequences are MNHEY and SMNVEV (reference sequence). The V end was cut by 1 base, the J end by 5 bases, with 14 bases between. This CDR3 is CASSLFLGPETEAFF. The CDR3 bases are TGTGCCAGCAGTTTATTTTTGGGGCCGGAAACTGAAGCTTTCTTT.

This clonotype was counted only a few times. The rearrangement joins TRBV5-1 to TRBJ1-1; D remains unclear. Looked up from germline, CDR1 is SGHRS and CDR2 is YFSETQ. This CDR3 region has 15 residues. V dropped 5 bases and J dropped 2 bases, with 16 bases sitting between them. The CDR3 region has the DNA TGCGCCAGCAGGGTTAGTTCTCAACTCAACACTGAAGCTTTCTTT. Translation: CASRVSSQLNTEAFF.

This clonotype was seen a few times. V is TRBV28 and J is TRBJ1-2; D is uncertain. CDR1 and CDR2 from the germline V gene are MDHEN and SYDVKM. The CDR3 covers 12 residues. Between the trimmed V and J ends, which lost 2 bases and 8 bases, there was a span of 9 bases. CDR3 nucleotides: TGTGCCAGCAGTTTAAATCAGCGGGGCTACACCTTC. Residues: CASSLNQRGYTF.

V and J are TRBV5-5 and TRBJ2-7; D unclear. The CDR3 spans 12 residues. Germline V gene sequence: CDR1 SGHKS, CDR2 YYEKEE (reference sequence). Trimming removed 4 bases at V and 7 bases at J, with 12 bases between. The CDR3 reads CASSPNLWEQYV. CDR3 nucleotide sequence: TGTGCCAGCAGCCCTAACCTCTGGGAGCAGTACGTC.

The V call is TRBV12-3 or TRBV12-4, the J call TRBJ2-3; 8 nucleotides match TRBD2. The CDR3 covers 14 residues. With V trimmed by 6 bases and J by 4 bases, 6 bases remained unmatched. CDR3 bases: TGTGCCAGCAGGCTACGGGGGGGCCCAGATACGCAGTATTTT. Translated: CASRLRGGPDTQYF.

The chain carries TRBV29-1 and TRBJ1-1, with TRBD1 identical over 8 bases. CDR3 length: 14 amino acids. The V gene's germline CDR1 is SQVTM and CDR2 ANQGSEA. J gave up 5 bases and V 3 bases, and 8 bases lay outside the gene matches. The CDR3 coding sequence is TGCAGCGTTGACTCCCAGGGGGCATGGACTGAAGCTTTCTTT. As protein: CSVDSQGAWTEAFF.

This clonotype showed up many times. V usage is TRBV4-3 and J usage is TRBJ2-7; D could derive from TRBD1 or TRBD2 (5 bases each). V was shortened by 4 bases and J by 4 bases, with 20 bases between the two germline ends. Germline values: CDR1 LGHNA, CDR2 YSLEER. The CDR3 runs to 16 residues. The CDR3 nucleotides are TGCGCCAGCAGCCCGGAAGGGACCGCATTGGGGTACGAGCAGTACGTC. Protein: CASSPEGTALGYEQYV.

In this sample, this clonotype turned up a few times. The chain uses TRBV9 and TRBJ2-1; no clear D gene. The CDR3 extends over 13 amino acids. The V gene lost 0 bases and the J gene lost 6 bases, with 7 bases spanning the gap. The germline gives CDR1 SGDLS, CDR2 YYNGEE. The DNA for the CDR3 is TGTGCCAGCAGCGTAGATTTAATCAATGAGCAGTTCTTC. Its translation is CASSVDLINEQFF.

The chain combines TRBV5-1 with TRBJ2-7; 7 bases are shared with TRBD1. After removal of 9 bases from V and 0 bases from J, the junction contained 3 bases not matched to a gene. Germline lookup yields CDR1 SGHRS and CDR2 YFSETQ. The length of the CDR3 is 12 residues. The CDR3 bases are TGCGCCACCCGGGACAGCTCCTACGAGCAGTACTTC. Translated: CATRDSSYEQYF.

On this clonotype itself: A much larger clonotype is one base distant, so this may be a read error. The rearrangement links TRBV5-1 to TRBJ2-7, with unresolved D. V was pared by 4 bases and J by 5 bases, with 10 bases between. The CDR3 extends over 12 amino acids. Germline CDR1 and CDR2: SGHRS and YFSETQ. Written as DNA, the CDR3 is TGCGCCAGCAGCCGTGAACCCGACGAGCAGTACTTC. Protein product: CASSREPDEQYF.

This clonotype was seen a handful of times. The chain has TRBV20-1 and TRBJ2-7, with 11 bases fitting TRBD2. Germline V gene sequence: CDR1 DFQATT, CDR2 SNEGSKA (reference sequence). V was clipped by 3 bases and J by 2 bases; unmatched bases: 3. The CDR3 has 14 amino acids. CDR3 in amino acids: CSARKTSGTYEQYF. CDR3 bases: TGCAGTGCTAGGAAGACTAGCGGGACCTACGAGCAGTACTTC.

J is TRBJ1-3 and V is TRBV7-9, with D uncertain. Germline V gene lookup returns CDR1 SEHNR and CDR2 FQNEAQ (reference sequence). V was trimmed by 6 bases and J by 0 bases, leaving 12 bases between them. The CDR3 runs 15 residues. The CDR3 coding sequence is TGTGCCAGCAGTTATCTACGCCTCTCTGGAAACACCATATATTTT. This sequence encodes CASSYLRLSGNTIYF.

This sequence joins TRBV4-3 and TRBJ2-3; possibly TRBD1 for D (5 bases). V lost 3 bases to trimming and J lost 1 base, with 8 bases between them. Germline V lookup: CDR1 LGHNA, CDR2 YSLEER. CDR3 size: 14 residues. The CDR3 sequence: CASSQGQRTDTQYF. In DNA form, the CDR3 reads TGCGCCAGCAGCCAGGGGCAGCGCACAGATACGCAGTATTTT.

This clonotype was picked up a small number of times. V and J are TRBV5-1 and TRBJ2-5; D tentatively fits TRBD1 or TRBD2 (6 bases each). From germline, CDR1 is SGHRS and CDR2 YFSETQ. CDR3 length equals 15 residues. V was cut by 0 bases and J by 4 bases, with 13 bases left in between. The CDR3 DNA sequence: TGCGCCAGCAGCTTGGCGACCGGGGGCGGAGAGACCCAGTACTTC. Translated, it gives CASSLATGGGETQYF.